This T cell receptor beta chain derives from a study of regulatory T cells in long-lasting Graves disease. Study background: Freshly diagnosed Graves' patients had used antithyroid drugs for under 3 months. General observations from the study: Having only a small sample size may have limited accuracy.

Time point noted: newly diagnosed GD, antithyroid drugs for less than 3 months. Scientists built the TCR library using RNA that was extracted from PBMCs. Diagnosis followed American Thyroid Association guidelines for Graves' disease. The table lists this clonotype with a few counts. What it recognizes is unknown. V lost 1 base, J lost 5 bases, and 9 bases lay in between. The CDR3 sequence is 14 residues long. Assembly of TCR beta libraries relied on iRepertoire HTBI primers together with Arm-PCR of CDR3 regions. Per the original data handling: Gene usage covered over 55 TRBV and some 13 TRBJ segments. TCRdb itself ran the multiplex PCR reads through MiXCR, one entry per CDR3 protein. The V and J calls here are based on TCRdb, not the publication. This repertoire shows around 400,000 distinct CDR3 sequences, 15% to 19% found once; its top ten account for 22%.

This chain uses TRBV12-3 or TRBV12-4 with TRBJ2-1; D ambiguous. The sequencing here drew on peripheral blood mononuclear cells (PBMCs), taken at new diagnosis, from a patient treated with antithyroid drugs. This clonotype was sampled from a female donor with Graves disease. The CDR3 nucleotides are TGTGCCAGCAGTTTAGACTCCTATAACAATGAGCAGTTCTTC. Residues: CASSLDSYNNEQFF.